This is a list of T cell receptor beta chains from one sample in a study of beta chain features in type 1 diabetes. Sequencing was performed with immunoSEQ multiplex PCR; in TCRdb, only in-frame clones are kept and a portion is missing. The sample consists of over 120,000 clones, 10% to 15% of them appearing once. The sequenced sample consisted of central memory CD4+ T cells from blood. Receptor source: a man between 18 and 35 years old with type 1 diabetes. Both conserved end residues are part of each CDR3. A D gene is named only where the DNA matches it firmly. The size field is filled for only some rows; it gives once, few, many or a size class.

j_call: TRBJ1-1
cdr3_length: 14
clone_size: .
v_call: TRBV30
d_call: .
cdr3_aa: CAWSVTVMNTEAFF
cdr3_nt: TGTGCCTGGAGTGTAACGGTTATGAACACTGAAGCTTTCTTT

j_call: TRBJ1-6
cdr3_length: 12
clone_size: few
v_call: TRBV30
d_call: .
cdr3_aa: CAWTGVNSPLHF
cdr3_nt: TGTGCCTGGACAGGGGTCAATTCACCCCTCCACTTT

j_call: TRBJ2-7
cdr3_length: 15
clone_size: .
v_call: TRBV5-1
d_call: .
cdr3_aa: CASRPLGSSSYEQYF
cdr3_nt: TGCGCCAGCAGGCCTTTAGGTAGCTCCTCCTACGAGCAGTACTTC

j_call: TRBJ2-6
cdr3_length: 18
clone_size: .
v_call: TRBV11-2
d_call: .
cdr3_aa: CASGRWVQAVTGANVLTF
cdr3_nt: TGTGCCAGCGGGAGATGGGTGCAGGCGGTAACTGGGGCCAACGTCCTGACTTTC

j_call: TRBJ2-3
cdr3_length: 14
clone_size: .
v_call: TRBV7-3
d_call: .
cdr3_aa: CASKGGVGTDTQYF
cdr3_nt: TGTGCCAGCAAGGGCGGGGTCGGCACAGATACGCAGTATTTT

j_call: TRBJ2-3
cdr3_length: 17
clone_size: few
v_call: TRBV28
d_call: TRBD1
cdr3_aa: CASSSTRRTGLSDTQYF
cdr3_nt: TGTGCCAGCAGTTCAACCCGTCGGACAGGGCTATCAGATACGCAGTATTTT

j_call: TRBJ1-2
cdr3_length: 13
clone_size: .
v_call: TRBV7-9
d_call: .
cdr3_aa: CASSLATGYGYTF
cdr3_nt: TGTGCCAGCAGCTTAGCGACTGGCTATGGCTACACCTTC

j_call: TRBJ1-6
cdr3_length: 14
clone_size: .
v_call: TRBV30
d_call: TRBD1
cdr3_aa: CAWSKGGYGSPLHF
cdr3_nt: TGTGCCTGGAGTAAAGGGGGCTATGGTTCACCCCTCCACTTT

j_call: TRBJ1-1
cdr3_length: 12
clone_size: .
v_call: TRBV5-1
d_call: .
cdr3_aa: CASSLGEGEAFF
cdr3_nt: TGCGCCAGCAGCTTAGGAGAGGGTGAAGCTTTCTTT

j_call: TRBJ1-1
cdr3_length: 15
clone_size: many
v_call: TRBV7-6
d_call: TRBD1
cdr3_aa: CASRQGQGVSGEAFF
cdr3_nt: TGTGCCAGCAGGCAGGGACAGGGAGTAAGTGGTGAAGCTTTCTTT

j_call: TRBJ1-2
cdr3_length: 17
clone_size: few
v_call: TRBV7-9
d_call: TRBD1
cdr3_aa: CASSFPDRVSFNYGYTF
cdr3_nt: TGTGCCAGCAGCTTCCCGGACAGGGTTTCTTTTAACTATGGCTACACCTTC

j_call: TRBJ2-5
cdr3_length: 17
clone_size: .
v_call: TRBV5-4
d_call: TRBD1
cdr3_aa: CASSLGTPGTVQETQYF
cdr3_nt: TGTGCCAGCAGCTTGGGGACCCCCGGGACAGTACAAGAGACCCAGTACTTC

j_call: TRBJ1-5
cdr3_length: 14
clone_size: .
v_call: TRBV4-1
d_call: .
cdr3_aa: CASSHGTGNQPQHF
cdr3_nt: TGCGCCAGCAGCCACGGTACAGGGAATCAGCCCCAGCATTTT

j_call: TRBJ2-1
cdr3_length: 12
clone_size: few
v_call: TRBV30
d_call: .
cdr3_aa: CAWSVRGNEQFF
cdr3_nt: TGTGCCTGGAGTGTACGAGGCAATGAGCAGTTCTTC

j_call: TRBJ2-5
cdr3_length: 13
clone_size: .
v_call: TRBV5-1
d_call: .
cdr3_aa: CASSSLAQETQYF
cdr3_nt: TGCGCCAGCAGCTCACTAGCCCAAGAGACCCAGTACTTC

j_call: TRBJ2-7
cdr3_length: 11
clone_size: .
v_call: TRBV4-1
d_call: .
cdr3_aa: CASSRGKEQYF
cdr3_nt: TGCGCCAGCAGCCGAGGGAAGGAGCAGTACTTC

j_call: TRBJ1-2
cdr3_length: 15
clone_size: .
v_call: TRBV4-1
d_call: .
cdr3_aa: CASSQDGAGGYGYTF
cdr3_nt: TGCGCCAGCAGCCAAGATGGGGCAGGCGGCTATGGCTACACCTTC

j_call: TRBJ2-5
cdr3_length: 17
clone_size: few
v_call: TRBV7-6
d_call: .
cdr3_aa: CASSLGTPVWGQETQYF
cdr3_nt: TGTGCCAGCAGCTTAGGGACCCCCGTCTGGGGGCAAGAGACCCAGTACTTC

j_call: TRBJ2-7
cdr3_length: 12
clone_size: few
v_call: TRBV29-1
d_call: .
cdr3_aa: CSVGFGEREQYF
cdr3_nt: TGCAGCGTTGGGTTCGGGGAGCGGGAGCAGTACTTC

j_call: TRBJ1-2
cdr3_length: 12
clone_size: .
v_call: TRBV5-1
d_call: .
cdr3_aa: CASSLDHSGYTF
cdr3_nt: TGCGCCAGCAGCTTGGATCACTCGGGCTACACCTTC

j_call: TRBJ2-1
cdr3_length: 14
clone_size: once
v_call: TRBV7-3
d_call: TRBD2
cdr3_aa: CASTLSGGQGEQFF
cdr3_nt: TGTGCCAGCACCCTTAGCGGGGGGCAGGGAGAGCAGTTCTTC

j_call: TRBJ1-2
cdr3_length: 14
clone_size: .
v_call: TRBV28
d_call: .
cdr3_aa: CASSPDGTNYGYTF
cdr3_nt: TGTGCCAGCAGTCCCGACGGGACTAACTATGGCTACACCTTC

j_call: TRBJ1-5
cdr3_length: 13
clone_size: .
v_call: TRBV30
d_call: TRBD1
cdr3_aa: CAWNRGGNQPQHF
cdr3_nt: TGTGCCTGGAACAGGGGTGGCAATCAGCCCCAGCATTTT

j_call: TRBJ1-6
cdr3_length: 13
clone_size: .
v_call: TRBV30
d_call: .
cdr3_aa: CAQNRDLNSPLHF
cdr3_nt: TGTGCCCAGAACCGGGACTTAAATTCACCCCTCCACTTT

j_call: TRBJ2-4
cdr3_length: 18
clone_size: .
v_call: TRBV2
d_call: TRBD2
cdr3_aa: CASSEVSGGPVAKNIQYF
cdr3_nt: TGTGCCAGCAGTGAGGTTAGCGGGGGGCCTGTAGCCAAAAACATTCAGTACTTC